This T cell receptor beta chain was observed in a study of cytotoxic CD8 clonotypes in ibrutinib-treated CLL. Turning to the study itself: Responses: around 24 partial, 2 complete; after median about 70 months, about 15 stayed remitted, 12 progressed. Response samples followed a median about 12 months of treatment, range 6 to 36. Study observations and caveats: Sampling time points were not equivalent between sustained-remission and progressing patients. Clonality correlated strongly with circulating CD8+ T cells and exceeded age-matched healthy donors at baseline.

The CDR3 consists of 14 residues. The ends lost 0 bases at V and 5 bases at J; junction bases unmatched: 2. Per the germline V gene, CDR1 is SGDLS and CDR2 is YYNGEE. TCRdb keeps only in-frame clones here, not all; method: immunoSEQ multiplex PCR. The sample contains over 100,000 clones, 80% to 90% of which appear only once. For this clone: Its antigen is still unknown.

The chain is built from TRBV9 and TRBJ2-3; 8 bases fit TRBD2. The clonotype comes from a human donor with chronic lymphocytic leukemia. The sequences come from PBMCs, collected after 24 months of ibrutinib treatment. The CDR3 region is CASSVGLAIDTQYF. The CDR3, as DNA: TGTGCCAGCAGCGTAGGACTAGCGATAGATACGCAGTATTTT.